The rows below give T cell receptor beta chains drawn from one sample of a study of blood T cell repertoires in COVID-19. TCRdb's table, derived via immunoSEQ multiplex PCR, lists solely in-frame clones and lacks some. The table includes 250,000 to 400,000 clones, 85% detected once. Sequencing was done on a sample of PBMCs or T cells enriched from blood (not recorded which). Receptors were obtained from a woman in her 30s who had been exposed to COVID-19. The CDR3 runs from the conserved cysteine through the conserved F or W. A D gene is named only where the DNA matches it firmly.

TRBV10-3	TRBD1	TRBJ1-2	CAISAPPTGNNPRYGYTF
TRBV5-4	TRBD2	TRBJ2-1	CASSPGSGSPSYNEQFF
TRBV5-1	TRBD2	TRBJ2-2	CASSLPGGGTGELFF
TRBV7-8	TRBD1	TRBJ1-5	CASSLEGQPNQPQHF
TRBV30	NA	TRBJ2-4	CAWTLGVDKNIQYF
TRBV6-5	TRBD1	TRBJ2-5	CASSRDRGSETQYF
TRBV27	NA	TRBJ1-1	CASSLGESTEAFF
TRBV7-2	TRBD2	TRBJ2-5	CASSLVSSGGARGETQYF
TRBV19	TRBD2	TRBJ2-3	CASSGGAGGQDTQYF
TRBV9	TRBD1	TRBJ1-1	CASSATGGLTEAFF
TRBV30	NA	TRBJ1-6	CAWSVRTDNSPLHF
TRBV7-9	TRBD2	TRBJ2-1	CASSPPGGRPYNEQFF
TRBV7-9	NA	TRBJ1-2	CASSRGWGENYGYTF
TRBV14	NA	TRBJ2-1	CASSPSWTSNEQFF
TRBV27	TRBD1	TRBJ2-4	CASSPTRGTGGNIQYF
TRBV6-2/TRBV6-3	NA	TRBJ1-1	CASSVPQGLNTEAFF
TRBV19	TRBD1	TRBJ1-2	CASRVPGGRSYTF
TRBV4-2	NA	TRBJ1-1	CASSQGYGNTEAFF
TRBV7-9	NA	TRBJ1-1	CASRSGQYTEAFF
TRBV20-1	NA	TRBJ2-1	CRTRAGNEQFF
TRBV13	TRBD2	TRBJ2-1	CASSLRRSSGVHWNEQFF
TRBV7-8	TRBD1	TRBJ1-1	CASSPRTGGVTEAFF
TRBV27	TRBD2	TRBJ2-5	CASTTSGAKETQYF
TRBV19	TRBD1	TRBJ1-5	CASSRPGTGGWQPQHF
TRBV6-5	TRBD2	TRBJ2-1	CASSDRRTSGVKFF
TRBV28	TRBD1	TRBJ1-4	CASSLSDRAGEKLFF
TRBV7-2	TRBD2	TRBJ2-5	CASTVVAGGPETQYF
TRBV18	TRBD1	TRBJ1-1	CASSLGQGGNTEAFF
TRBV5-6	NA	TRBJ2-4	CASSYGDSGGIQYF
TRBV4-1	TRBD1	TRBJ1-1	CASSHPRTGKTEAFF
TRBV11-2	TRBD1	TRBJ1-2	CASSLGQLNYGYTF
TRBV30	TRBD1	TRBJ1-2	CAWSVHIRTGRFAYGYTF
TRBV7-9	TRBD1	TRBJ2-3	CASSQRQGTTDTQYF
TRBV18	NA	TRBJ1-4	CASSPEPGRTDEKLFF
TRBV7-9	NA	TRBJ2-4	CASSLQGKNIQYF
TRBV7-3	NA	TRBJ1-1	CASSSGRAFF
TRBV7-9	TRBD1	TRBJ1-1	CASSSGQGDTEAFF
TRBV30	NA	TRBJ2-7	CAWSGVRSEQYF
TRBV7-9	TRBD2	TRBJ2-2	CASRLAGRDTGELFF
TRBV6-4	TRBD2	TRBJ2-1	CASRPSGSFYHEQFF
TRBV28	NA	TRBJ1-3	CASSLGGNTIYF
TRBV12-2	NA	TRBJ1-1	CASRLVEAQAEAFF